This T cell receptor beta chain was sequenced for a study of T cell responses to AZD1222 COVID-19 vaccine. Assay: immunoSEQ multiplex PCR; the TCRdb copy retains only in-frame clones and omits some. The sample yields roughly 150,000 clones, about 91% seen once. This CDR3 has 14 amino acids. V lost 5 bases to trimming and J lost 7 bases, with 17 bases between them. Per germline, CDR1 SGHTA and CDR2 FQGTGA. The receptor was derived from an adult in good health. The sequences come from peripheral blood, collected on day 0 of AZD1222 vaccination. The gene calls are TRBV7-3 and TRBJ1-2; D not resolved. Written as DNA, the CDR3 is TGTGCCAGCAGCCCCGACGGGTCAGAAGGTGGCTACACCTTC. This encodes CASSPDGSEGGYTF. Based on the CDR3 plus reference TRBV7-3 and TRBJ1-2, the full variable domain is GAGVSQTPSNKVTEKGKYVELRCDPISGHTALYWYRQSLGQGPEFLIYFQGTGAADDSGLPNDRFFAVRPEGSVSTLKIQRTERGDSAVYLCASSPDGSEGGYTFGSGTRLTVV.